Sequencing of this T cell receptor beta chain was carried out in a study of shared clonotypes between healthy human individuals. The study, taken as a whole, reports: Generally, naive subsets (rather than memory subsets) showed larger estimated richness.

A note on this clone: Its target is not known.

Sequenced by immunoSEQ multiplex PCR; TCRdb stores in-frame clones only, minus some. The sample carries 2,100,000 or so clones, around 95% recorded once. Looked up from germline, CDR1 is GTSNPN and CDR2 is SVGIG (reference sequence). The length of the CDR3 is 12 residues. Trimming stripped 2 bases from V and 2 bases from J, with 4 bases between. This receptor was obtained from a man between 18 and 35 years old in good health. Sequenced material: naive CD4+ T cells sorted from blood. Subset described: CD45RA+ positively selected. V usage is TRBV30 and J usage is TRBJ2-1; D gene uncertain. The CDR3 region is CAWSSTYNEQFF. The DNA for the CDR3 is TGTGCCTGGAGTTCGACCTACAATGAGCAGTTCTTC.